The 27 T cell receptor beta chains below all came from one sample that was sequenced in a study of T-cell memory formation after mild COVID-19. One entry per CDR3 protein, called by TCRdb with MiXCR from the 5' RACE reads. This sample has under 400,000 distinct CDR3 sequences, with over 25% found just once. Sequenced sample: PBMCs or a T cell subset sorted from them (not recorded which). The receptors here all came from an adult woman who had mild COVID-19 (a few samples of this study predate the infection). Cell type and time point are not known.

The J gene is TRBJ2-1, the V gene TRBV7-6; a possible D gene is TRBD2 (5 bases). The germline V gene has CDR1 SGHVS and CDR2 FNYEAQ. The ends were cut back, 5 bases at V and 0 bases at J, with 20 bases in the middle. This CDR3 is built from 18 residues. The CDR3 nucleotides read TGTGCCAGCAGCCCAAGTGGAACGGGGTACAGCTCCTACAATGAGCAGTTCTTC. Amino acids: CASSPSGTGYSSYNEQFF.

In this sample, this clonotype turned up many times. J is TRBJ2-2 and V is TRBV7-6; 12 bases agree with TRBD2. CDR3 size: 20 residues. J lost 0 bases, V lost 2 bases, and 10 bases had no gene match. Germline V gives CDR1 SGHVS, CDR2 FNYEAQ. The CDR3 DNA reads TGTGCCAGCAGCTTATTTCCGCTAGCGGGAGGGACCTCGAACACCGGGGAGCTGTTTTTT. Residues: CASSLFPLAGGTSNTGELFF.

V and J are TRBV5-1 and TRBJ2-7, with a weak D call TRBD2 (6 bases). V lost 1 base and J 3 bases, leaving 11 bases between the germline ends. The germline gives CDR1 SGHRS, CDR2 YFSETQ. The CDR3 is 14 residues long. The CDR3 loop is CASSLYGGVYEQYF. DNA for the CDR3: TGCGCCAGCAGCTTGTACGGGGGAGTCTACGAGCAGTACTTC.

The chain couples TRBV14 to TRBJ1-1, with D perhaps matching TRBD1 (5 bases). Germline CDR1 SGHDN, CDR2 FVKESK. V lost 2 bases and J lost 3, with 16 bases in between. CDR3 size: 16 residues. The CDR3 nucleotides are TGTGCCAGCAGCCAATGGGGGTGGCAGAACGACACTGAAGCTTTCTTT. Translated, it gives CASSQWGWQNDTEAFF.

This CDR3 reads CASSLSTSGRRYTQYF. The DNA of the CDR3 is TGTGCCAGCAGCCTTTCGACTAGCGGGAGGAGGTATACGCAGTATTTT. The V call is TRBV11-2, the J call TRBJ2-3; TRBD2 matches at 13 bases. Trimming at V came to 5 bases and at J to 7 bases, leaving 9 bases not matched to a gene. CDR1 is SGHAT and CDR2 is FQNNGV in the germline V gene. The CDR3 length is 16 residues.

The chain is built from TRBV11-2 and TRBJ2-7; 11 bases fit TRBD2. Trimming took 5 bases from V and 3 from J; bases not matched to a gene: 3. The CDR3 consists of 14 residues. Germline V gene data show CDR1 as SGHAT and CDR2 as FQNNGV. CDR3 coding DNA: TGTGCCAGCAGCCCTAGCGGGGGGAACTACGAGCAGTACTTC. Translation gives CASSPSGGNYEQYF.

The V gene is TRBV3-1, the J gene TRBJ1-4, with 7 bases aligning to TRBD1. The length of the CDR3 is 16 residues. The ends lost 0 bases at V and 3 bases at J; junction bases unmatched: 4. Germline assignment: CDR1 LGHDT and CDR2 YNNKEL (reference sequence). The CDR3 region has the DNA TGTGCCAGCAGCCAAGAGACAGGGCTTGCTAATGAAAAACTGTTTTTT. Amino acids: CASSQETGLANEKLFF.

In its sample, this clonotype was seen a few times. V and J are TRBV2 and TRBJ1-1; no firm D call. The length of the CDR3 is 16 residues. Germline V gene sequence: CDR1 SNHLY, CDR2 FYNNEI. Trimming stripped 6 bases from V and 0 bases from J, with 17 bases between. Here the CDR3 DNA reads TGTGCCAGCAGGTACAGCGGAACCACTTTGAACACTGAAGCTTTCTTT. As protein: CASRYSGTTLNTEAFF.

For the CDR3, the DNA is TGTGCCAGCAGTTACAGGGCGGGGGGTCTCTCCTACAATGAGCAGTTCTTC. Residues: CASSYRAGGLSYNEQFF. The chain employs TRBV6-5 and TRBJ2-1; 8 positions agree with TRBD2. V trimming: 2 bases; J trimming: 0 bases; junction bases outside the gene matches: 6. Germline V gives CDR1 MNHEY, CDR2 SVGAGI. This CDR3 comprises 17 residues.

The J gene is TRBJ2-7, the V gene TRBV7-9; D remains ambiguous. Germline assignment: CDR1 SEHNR and CDR2 FQNEAQ (reference sequence). This CDR3 spans 14 amino acids. V lost 1 base to trimming and J lost 0 bases, with 7 bases between them. The CDR3 here is CASSLGGLSYEQYF. In DNA, the CDR3 is TGTGCCAGCAGCTTAGGTGGGCTCTCCTACGAGCAGTACTTC.

This clonotype appeared a few times. V gene TRBV7-2 combines with J gene TRBJ2-5, with 11 bases identical to TRBD1. The V gene end was trimmed by 7 bases and the J gene end by 2 bases; junction bases not matched to a gene: 3. Germline V gene data show CDR1 as SGHTA and CDR2 as FQGNSA. This CDR3 contains 14 residues. The CDR3 DNA reads as TGTGCCAGCACCCGGGACAGGGGGCAAGAGACCCAGTACTTC. Residues: CASTRDRGQETQYF.

This clonotype appeared a few times. The chain recombines TRBV7-3 with TRBJ1-1; D might be TRBD1 (5 bases). Germline loops: CDR1 SGHTA, CDR2 FQGTGA. The length of the CDR3 is 14 residues. The V end lost 2 bases, the J end lost 5 bases, and 12 bases lay between the germline ends. Here the CDR3 DNA reads TGTGCCAGCAGCTTACAGGGCGGTACGACTGAAGCTTTCTTT. It encodes CASSLQGGTTEAFF.

V is TRBV3-1 and J is TRBJ1-1, with 7 bases fitting TRBD1. V lost 8 bases and J lost 1; bases outside the gene matches: 10. The length of the CDR3 is 15 residues. Germline lookup yields CDR1 LGHDT and CDR2 YNNKEL (reference sequence). The CDR3 is CASRRQGSGNTEAFF. The CDR3 DNA reads TGTGCCAGCCGGAGACAGGGATCGGGGAACACTGAAGCTTTCTTT.

The chain carries TRBV7-8 and TRBJ2-7, with 7 bases matching TRBD2. Germline assignment: CDR1 SGHVS and CDR2 FQNEAQ. The CDR3 spans 13 residues. With V trimmed by 3 bases and J by 3 bases, 2 bases remained unmatched. In DNA form, the CDR3 reads TGTGCCAGCAGCTTTGAGCGGGGCTACGAGCAGTACTTC. Protein product: CASSFERGYEQYF.

As for this clonotype: An end of the junction differs from the germline gene, which may be a read error. CDR3 region: CASSLALGPADTQYF. In nucleotides, the CDR3 is TGTGCTAGCAGCTTAGCGCTGGGCCCGGCAGATACGCAGTATTTT. The chain couples TRBV7-7 to TRBJ2-3; D might be TRBD2 (5 bases). This CDR3 contains 15 residues. The germline gives CDR1 SSHAT, CDR2 FNYEAQ (reference sequence).

The V and J genes are TRBV20-1 and TRBJ2-7; 9 bases align to TRBD2. J lost 6 bases, V lost 0 bases, and 15 bases had no gene match. Germline V gene lookup returns CDR1 DFQATT and CDR2 SNEGSKA (reference sequence). The CDR3 is 17 amino acids. CDR3 loop: CSARDLRAGGSLSEQYF. The CDR3 DNA reads as TGCAGTGCTAGAGATCTCCGAGCGGGAGGATCCCTTAGCGAGCAGTACTTC.

V is TRBV24-1 and J is TRBJ2-3, with D perhaps TRBD1 (6 bases). Germline V gene sequence: CDR1 KGHDR, CDR2 SFDVKD. Trimming took 9 bases from V and 6 from J, leaving 21 bases between them. This CDR3 comprises 15 residues. CDR3 nucleotides: TGTGCCACCCGAGCGTCACCCGGGCAGGGGGATACGCAGTATTTT. Its protein product is CATRASPGQGDTQYF.

This clonotype was counted a few times. The chain employs TRBV5-1 and TRBJ2-7, with TRBD1 matching 7 bases. Germline-derived CDR1 and CDR2 are SGHRS and YFSETQ. The CDR3 is 14 residues long. The V gene end was trimmed by 7 bases and the J gene end by 7 bases; junction bases not matched to a gene: 14. CDR3 DNA: TGCGCCAGCCGGCCCTCGACAGGGACGGGGGAGCAGTACTTC. Translation: CASRPSTGTGEQYF.

A few counts support this clonotype. The chain combines TRBV6-2 or TRBV6-3 with TRBJ1-5; 9 positions match TRBD1. With V trimmed by 10 bases and J by 7 bases, 14 bases remained unmatched. Germline values: CDR1 MNHEY, CDR2 SVGEGT. CDR3 size: 15 residues. The CDR3 coding sequence is TGTGCCACCCGGACGGCGGGACAGGGTCACCAGCCCCAGCATTTT. This encodes CATRTAGQGHQPQHF.

This clonotype was observed a handful of times. This sequence joins TRBV29-1 and TRBJ2-2; TRBD1 might be the D (6 bases). The CDR3 covers 12 residues. From germline, CDR1 is SQVTM and CDR2 ANQGSEA. V lost 3 bases and J 7 bases, leaving 9 bases between the germline ends. The CDR3 here is CSVDQGHGELFF. The CDR3 DNA reads TGCAGCGTTGACCAGGGACACGGGGAGCTGTTTTTT.

This clonotype was detected only a few times. V usage is TRBV11-2 and J usage is TRBJ2-7, with D possibly TRBD1 on 6 matching bases. CDR3 length equals 14 residues. Trimming removed 5 bases from V and 6 bases from J, with 17 bases in between. Germline CDR1 SGHAT, CDR2 FQNNGV. For the CDR3, the DNA is TGTGCCAGCAGCCGCCGGGACACCGGACCCGAGCAGTACTTC. This encodes CASSRRDTGPEQYF.

This clonotype has just a few counts. This chain connects TRBV9 to TRBJ2-1; no definite D call. The CDR3 runs 12 residues. Trimming stripped 2 bases from V and 3 bases from J, with 3 bases between. Germline CDR1 is SGDLS and CDR2 is YYNGEE. DNA of the CDR3: TGTGCCAGCAGCGTGCTCTACAATGAGCAGTTCTTC. Translated: CASSVLYNEQFF.

The gene calls are TRBV11-2 and TRBJ2-6, with TRBD2 matching over 7 bases. The germline V gene encodes CDR1 SGHAT and CDR2 FQNNGV. The CDR3 runs to 15 residues. J lost 4 bases, V lost 5 bases, and 5 bases had no gene match. The DNA for the CDR3 is TGTGCCAGCAGCCGAGGACTAGGCGGGGCCAACGTCCTGACTTTC. This translates into CASSRGLGGANVLTF.

The chain carries TRBV7-9 and TRBJ1-6; the D is unclear. Germline V lookup: CDR1 SEHNR, CDR2 FQNEAQ (reference sequence). Trimming pared 1 base from V and 8 bases from J, leaving 9 bases between. There are 14 residues in the CDR3. This chain's CDR3 is CASSLGKRDSPLHF. CDR3 nucleotide sequence: TGTGCCAGCAGCTTAGGAAAGAGGGATTCACCCCTCCACTTT.

This clonotype was found a few times. The chain combines TRBV20-1 with TRBJ2-1, with D perhaps matching TRBD2 (6 bases). Germline values: CDR1 DFQATT, CDR2 SNEGSKA (reference sequence). Trimming took off 2 bases at V and 9 bases at J, with 11 bases between the two ends. This CDR3 contains 12 residues. CDR3 loop: CSARTPGGEQFF. For the CDR3, the DNA is TGCAGTGCTAGAACCCCCGGGGGTGAGCAGTTCTTC.

The sample holds a few counts of this clonotype. The genes are TRBV7-9 and TRBJ1-4; D is unresolved. CDR1 SEHNR and CDR2 FQNEAQ come from the germline V gene (reference sequence). With 5 bases removed from V and 8 bases from J, the gap between germline ends came to 15 bases. The CDR3 covers 14 residues. CDR3 protein: CASSHRGVGEKLFF. The DNA for the CDR3 is TGTGCCAGCAGCCATCGGGGAGTTGGAGAAAAACTGTTTTTT.

V usage is TRBV10-3 and J usage is TRBJ2-7; D possibly corresponds to TRBD1 (6 bases). The germline V gene has CDR1 ENHRY and CDR2 SYGVKD. Trimming took off 2 bases at V and 0 bases at J, with 8 bases between the two ends. This CDR3 is 14 amino acids long. CDR3 residues: CAISEDRSSYEQYF. CDR3 sequence (DNA): TGTGCCATCAGTGAGGACAGGAGCTCCTACGAGCAGTACTTC.